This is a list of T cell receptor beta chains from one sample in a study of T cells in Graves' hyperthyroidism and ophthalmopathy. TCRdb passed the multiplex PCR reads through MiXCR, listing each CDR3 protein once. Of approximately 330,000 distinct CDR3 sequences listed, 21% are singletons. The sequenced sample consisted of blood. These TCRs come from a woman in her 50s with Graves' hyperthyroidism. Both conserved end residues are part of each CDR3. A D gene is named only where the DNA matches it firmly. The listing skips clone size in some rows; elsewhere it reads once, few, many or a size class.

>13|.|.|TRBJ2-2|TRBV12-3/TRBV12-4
TGTGCCAGCAGTAAGCCGGTGGCCGGGGAGCTGTTTTTT
CASSKPVAGELFF
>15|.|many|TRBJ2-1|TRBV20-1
TGCAGTGCTCCCTCCGGAGACCACCCGAACAATGAGCAGTTCTTC
CSAPSGDHPNNEQFF
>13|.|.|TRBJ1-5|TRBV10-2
TGCGCCAGCAGTGGACAGTACAATCAGCCCCAGCATTTT
CASSGQYNQPQHF
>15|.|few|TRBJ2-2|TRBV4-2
TGTGCCAGCAGCCAAGTAGGCGGGTACACCGGGGAGCTGTTTTTT
CASSQVGGYTGELFF
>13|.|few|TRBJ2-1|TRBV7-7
TGTGCTAGCAGCTTAGGGTTGGGGAATGAGCAGTTCTTC
CASSLGLGNEQFF
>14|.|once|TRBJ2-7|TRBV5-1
TGCGCCAGCAGCTTGGAAGACGGGACCTACGAGCAGTACTTC
CASSLEDGTYEQYF
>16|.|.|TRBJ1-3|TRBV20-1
TGCAGTGCTAGGGAAGCGGATCGCGTTTTCGGAAACACCATATATTTT
CSAREADRVFGNTIYF
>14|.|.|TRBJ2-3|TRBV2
TGTGCCAGCACCCCGGGTAGGAGCACAGATACGCAGTATTTT
CASTPGRSTDTQYF
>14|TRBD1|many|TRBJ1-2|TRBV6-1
TGTGCCAGCAGTGCGCAGGGGGCTAACTATGGCTACACCTTC
CASSAQGANYGYTF
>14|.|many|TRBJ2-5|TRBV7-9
TGTGCCAGCAGCTTAAGGCGCCAGACAGAGACCCAGTACTTC
CASSLRRQTETQYF
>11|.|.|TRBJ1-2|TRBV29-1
TGCAGCGCAAGCTTCGGCTATGGCTACACCTTC
CSASFGYGYTF
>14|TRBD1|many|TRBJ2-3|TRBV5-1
TGCGCCAGCAGTAGGGACAGCAGCACAGATACGCAGTATTTT
CASSRDSSTDTQYF
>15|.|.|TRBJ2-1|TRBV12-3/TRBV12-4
TGTGCCAGCAGAAGGGAGGCAGGGAATTACAATGAGCAGTTCTTC
CASRREAGNYNEQFF
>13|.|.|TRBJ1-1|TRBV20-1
TGCAGTGCTAGTAGGTTACCCGAGAGTGAAGCTTTCTTT
CSASRLPESEAFF
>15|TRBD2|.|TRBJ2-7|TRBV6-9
TGTGCCAGCAGTTACATAGCGGGAGGGCCGTACGAGCAGTACTTC
CASSYIAGGPYEQYF
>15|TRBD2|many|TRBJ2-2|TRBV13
TGTGCCAGCAGTTCTAGCGGGGGTCTCACCGGGGAGCTGTTTTTT
CASSSSGGLTGELFF
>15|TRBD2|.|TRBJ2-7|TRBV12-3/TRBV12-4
TGTGCCAGCAGTCAGGGACTAGCGGGAGTCTGGGAGCAGTACTTC
CASSQGLAGVWEQYF
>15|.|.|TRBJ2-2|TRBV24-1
TGTGCCACCAGTGATTTGTACCAGACAGCCGGGGAGCTGTTTTTT
CATSDLYQTAGELFF
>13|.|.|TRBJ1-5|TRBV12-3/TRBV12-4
TGTGCCAGCAGTTTAAAGGGGGGGCAGCCCCAGCATTTT
CASSLKGGQPQHF
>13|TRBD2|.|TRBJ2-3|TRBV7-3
TGTGCCAGCAGCCAGGGACTAGCGGATACGCAGTATTTT
CASSQGLADTQYF
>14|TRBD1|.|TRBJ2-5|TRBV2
TGTGCCAGCAGTCGGACAGGGGCGAGAGAGACCCAGTACTTC
CASSRTGARETQYF
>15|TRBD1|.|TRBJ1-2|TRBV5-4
TGTGCCAGCAGCCAACTGACAGGGCTCTACTATGGCTACACCTTC
CASSQLTGLYYGYTF
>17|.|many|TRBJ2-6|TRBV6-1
TGTGCCAGCAGTGAACCGAGGGTTGGAGGGGGGGCCAACGTCCTGACTTTC
CASSEPRVGGGANVLTF
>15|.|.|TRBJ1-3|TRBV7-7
TGTGCTAGCAGCCAATCCCCCGGGGTAGAAAACACCATATATTTT
CASSQSPGVENTIYF
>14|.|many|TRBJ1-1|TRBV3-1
TGTGCCAGCAGCAAAAACGGGTTTAACACTGAAGCTTTCTTT
CASSKNGFNTEAFF
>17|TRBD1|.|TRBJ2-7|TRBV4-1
TGCGCCAGCAGCCAAGAGACAGGGGGCACCAGCTCCTACGAGCAGTACTTC
CASSQETGGTSSYEQYF
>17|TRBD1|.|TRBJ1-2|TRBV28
TGTGCCAGCAGTTCACAGGACAGGGGCCCTCAAAACTATGGCTACACCTTC
CASSSQDRGPQNYGYTF